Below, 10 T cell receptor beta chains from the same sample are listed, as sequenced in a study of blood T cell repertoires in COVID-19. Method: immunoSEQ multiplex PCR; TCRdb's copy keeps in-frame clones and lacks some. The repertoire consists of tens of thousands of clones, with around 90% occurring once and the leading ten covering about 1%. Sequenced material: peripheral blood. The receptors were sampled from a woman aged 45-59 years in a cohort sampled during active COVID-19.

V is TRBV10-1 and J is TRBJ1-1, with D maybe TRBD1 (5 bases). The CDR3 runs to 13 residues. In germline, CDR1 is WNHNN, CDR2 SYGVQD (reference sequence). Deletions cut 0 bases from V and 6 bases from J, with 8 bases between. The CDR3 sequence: CASSESQGAEAFF. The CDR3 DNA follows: TGCGCCAGCAGTGAGTCGCAGGGTGCTGAAGCTTTCTTT.

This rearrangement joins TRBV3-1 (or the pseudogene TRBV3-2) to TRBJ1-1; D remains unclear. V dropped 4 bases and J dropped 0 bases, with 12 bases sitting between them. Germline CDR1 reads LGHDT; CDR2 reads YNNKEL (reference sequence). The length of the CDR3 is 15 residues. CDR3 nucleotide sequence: TGTGCCAGCAGCCTCTACTTGACTGTGAACACTGAAGCTTTCTTT. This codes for CASSLYLTVNTEAFF.

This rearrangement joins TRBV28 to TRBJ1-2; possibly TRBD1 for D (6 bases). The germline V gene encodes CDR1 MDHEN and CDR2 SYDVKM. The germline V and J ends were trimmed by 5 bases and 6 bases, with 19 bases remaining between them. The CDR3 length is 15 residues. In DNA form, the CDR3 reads TGTGCCAGCAGTCCAGGGGCCCCTTATGCCGATGGCTACACCTTC. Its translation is CASSPGAPYADGYTF.

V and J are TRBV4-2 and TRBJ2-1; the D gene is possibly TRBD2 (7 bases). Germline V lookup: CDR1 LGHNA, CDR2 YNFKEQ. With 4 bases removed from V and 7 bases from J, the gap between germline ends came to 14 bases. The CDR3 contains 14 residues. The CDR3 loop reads CASSRSRGGNEQFF. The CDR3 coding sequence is TGTGCCAGCAGCCGCTCGAGGGGGGGAAATGAGCAGTTCTTC.

The CDR3 reads CASSAASGTYEQYF. The CDR3 DNA reads TGTGCCAGCAGTGCGGCGAGCGGAACCTACGAGCAGTACTTC. V usage is TRBV2 and J usage is TRBJ2-7; maybe TRBD2 (5 bases). The germline V gene has CDR1 SNHLY and CDR2 FYNNEI. The CDR3 covers 14 residues. Between the trimmed V and J ends, which lost 4 bases and 2 bases, there was a span of 12 bases.

The CDR3 DNA sequence: TGTGCCAGCTCACCAGCCCTAGCGGGAAAGGGGGAGCTGTTTTTT. Translating gives CASSPALAGKGELFF. The J gene is TRBJ2-2, the V gene TRBV18, with 9 bases identical to TRBD2. The CDR3 loop spans 15 amino acids. Germline loops: CDR1 KGHSH, CDR2 LQKENI. V trimming: 2 bases; J trimming: 8 bases; junction bases outside the gene matches: 6.

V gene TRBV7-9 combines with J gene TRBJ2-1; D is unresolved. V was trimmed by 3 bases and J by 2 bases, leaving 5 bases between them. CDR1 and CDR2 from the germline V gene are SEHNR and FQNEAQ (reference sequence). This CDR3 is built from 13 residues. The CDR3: CASSFQAYNEQFF. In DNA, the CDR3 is TGTGCCAGCAGCTTTCAGGCCTACAATGAGCAGTTCTTC.

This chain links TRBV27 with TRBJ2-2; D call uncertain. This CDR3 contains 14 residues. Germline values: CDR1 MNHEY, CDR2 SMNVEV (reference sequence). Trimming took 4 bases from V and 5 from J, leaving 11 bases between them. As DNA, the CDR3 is TGTGCCAGCAGTTGGGCAGCCCAAACCGGGGAGCTGTTTTTT. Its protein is CASSWAAQTGELFF.

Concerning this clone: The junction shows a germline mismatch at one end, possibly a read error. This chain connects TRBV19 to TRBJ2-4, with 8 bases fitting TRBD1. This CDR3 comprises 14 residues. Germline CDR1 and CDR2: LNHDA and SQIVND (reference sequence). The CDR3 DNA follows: TGTGCCAGTAGTAGGGAGGACAGGGAGGACATTCAGTGCTTC. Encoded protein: CASSREDREDIQCF.

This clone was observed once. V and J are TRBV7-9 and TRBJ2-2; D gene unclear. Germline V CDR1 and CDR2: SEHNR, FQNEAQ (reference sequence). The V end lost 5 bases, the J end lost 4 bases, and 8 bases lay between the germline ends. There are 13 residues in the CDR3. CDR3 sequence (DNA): TGTGCCAGCAGCAACCTCGGCACCGGGGAGCTGTTTTTT. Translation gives CASSNLGTGELFF.